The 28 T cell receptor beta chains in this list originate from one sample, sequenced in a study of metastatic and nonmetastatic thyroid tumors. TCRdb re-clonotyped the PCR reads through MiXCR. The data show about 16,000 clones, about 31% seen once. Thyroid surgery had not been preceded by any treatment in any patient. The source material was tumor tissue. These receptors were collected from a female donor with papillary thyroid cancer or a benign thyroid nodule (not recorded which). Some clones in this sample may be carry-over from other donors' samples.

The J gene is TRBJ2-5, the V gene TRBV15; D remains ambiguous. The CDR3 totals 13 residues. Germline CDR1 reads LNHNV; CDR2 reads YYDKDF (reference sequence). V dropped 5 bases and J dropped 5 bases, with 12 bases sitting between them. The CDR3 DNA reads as TGTGCCACCAGCGTGTTTGCCGGGGAGACCCAGTACTTC. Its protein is CATSVFAGETQYF.

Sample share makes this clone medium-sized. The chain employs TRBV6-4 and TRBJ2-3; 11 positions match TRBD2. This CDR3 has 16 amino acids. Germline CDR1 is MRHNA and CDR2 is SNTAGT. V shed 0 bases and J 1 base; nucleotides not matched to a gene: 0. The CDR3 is CASSDSSGGGTDTQYF. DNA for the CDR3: TGTGCCAGCAGTGACTCTAGCGGGGGGGGCACAGATACGCAGTATTTT.

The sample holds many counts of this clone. As DNA, the CDR3 is TGTGCCAGCAGTGCAACAGAAGAGACCCAGTACTTC. Protein sequence: CASSATEETQYF. The rearrangement uses TRBV28 and TRBJ2-5, with no clear D. The CDR3 is 12 residues long. Germline V gene lookup returns CDR1 MDHEN and CDR2 SYDVKM. The V gene lost 5 bases and the J gene lost 3 bases, with 7 bases spanning the gap.

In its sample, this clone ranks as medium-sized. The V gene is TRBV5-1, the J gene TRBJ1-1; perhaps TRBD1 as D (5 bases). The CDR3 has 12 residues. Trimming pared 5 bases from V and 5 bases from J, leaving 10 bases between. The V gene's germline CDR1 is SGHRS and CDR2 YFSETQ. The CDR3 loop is CASRAGGTEAFF. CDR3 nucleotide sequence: TGCGCCAGCAGGGCGGGGGGAACTGAAGCTTTCTTT. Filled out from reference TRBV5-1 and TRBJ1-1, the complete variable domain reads KAGVTQTPRYLIKTRGQQVTLSCSPISGHRSVSWYQQTPGQGLQFLFEYFSETQRNKGNFPGRFSGRQFSNSRSEMNVSTLELGDSALYLCASRAGGTEAFFGQGTRLTVV.

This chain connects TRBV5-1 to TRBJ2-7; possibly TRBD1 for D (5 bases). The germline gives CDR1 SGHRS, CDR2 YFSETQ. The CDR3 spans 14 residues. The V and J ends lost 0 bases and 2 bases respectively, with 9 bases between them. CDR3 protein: CASSLARAPYEQYF. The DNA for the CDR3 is TGCGCCAGCAGCTTGGCCAGGGCCCCCTACGAGCAGTACTTC.

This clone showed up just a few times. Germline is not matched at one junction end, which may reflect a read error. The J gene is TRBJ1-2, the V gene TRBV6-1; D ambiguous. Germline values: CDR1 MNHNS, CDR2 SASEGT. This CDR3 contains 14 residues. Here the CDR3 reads CASRSIDGHYGYTF. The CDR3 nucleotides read TGTGCTAGCAGGTCCATCGACGGGCACTATGGCTACACCTTC.

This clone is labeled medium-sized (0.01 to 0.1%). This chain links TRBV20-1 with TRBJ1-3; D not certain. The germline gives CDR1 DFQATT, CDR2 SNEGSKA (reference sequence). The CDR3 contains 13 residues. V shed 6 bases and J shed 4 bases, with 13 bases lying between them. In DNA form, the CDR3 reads TGCAGTGCCCAAGGAGGGTGGGGAAACACCATATATTTT. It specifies CSAQGGWGNTIYF.

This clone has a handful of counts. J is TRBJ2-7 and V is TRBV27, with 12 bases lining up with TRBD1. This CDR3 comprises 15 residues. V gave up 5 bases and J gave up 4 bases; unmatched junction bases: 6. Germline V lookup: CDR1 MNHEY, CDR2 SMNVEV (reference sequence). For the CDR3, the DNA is TGTGCCAGCAGTAACCGGGACAGGGGGCTATACGAGCAGTACTTC. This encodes CASSNRDRGLYEQYF.

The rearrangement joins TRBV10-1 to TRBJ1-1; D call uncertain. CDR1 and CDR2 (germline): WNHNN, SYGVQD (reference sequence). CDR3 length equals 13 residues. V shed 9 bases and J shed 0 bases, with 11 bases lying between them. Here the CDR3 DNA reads TGCGCCAGTTCGATTGACATGAACACTGAAGCTTTCTTT. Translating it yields CASSIDMNTEAFF.

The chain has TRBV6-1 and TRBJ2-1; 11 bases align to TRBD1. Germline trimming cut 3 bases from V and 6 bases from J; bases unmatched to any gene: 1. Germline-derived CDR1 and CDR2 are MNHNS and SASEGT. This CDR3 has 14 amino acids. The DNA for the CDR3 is TGTGCCAGCAGTGACGGGACAGGGGGCAATGAGCAGTTCTTC. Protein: CASSDGTGGNEQFF.

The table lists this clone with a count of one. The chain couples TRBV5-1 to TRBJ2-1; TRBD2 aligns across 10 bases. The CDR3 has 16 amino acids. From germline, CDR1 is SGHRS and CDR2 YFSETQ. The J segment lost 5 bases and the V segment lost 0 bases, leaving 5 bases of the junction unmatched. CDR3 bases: TGCGCCAGCAGCTTGGGGACTAGCGGTTTCAACAATGAGCAGTTCTTC. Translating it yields CASSLGTSGFNNEQFF. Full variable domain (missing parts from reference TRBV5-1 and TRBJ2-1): KAGVTQTPRYLIKTRGQQVTLSCSPISGHRSVSWYQQTPGQGLQFLFEYFSETQRNKGNFPGRFSGRQFSNSRSEMNVSTLELGDSALYLCASSLGTSGFNNEQFFGPGTRLTVL.

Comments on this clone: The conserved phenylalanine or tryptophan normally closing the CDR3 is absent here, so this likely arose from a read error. This CDR3 reads CASSLGTIQESQFV. The CDR3 DNA reads as TGTGCCAGCAGCTTAGGTACGATCCAAGAGAGCCAGTTCGTC. The chain links TRBV11-2 to TRBJ2-5; D not certain. The J call may be faulty, since TRBJ2-1 better matches the DNA end. Germline-derived CDR1 and CDR2 are SGHAT and FQNNGV. This CDR3 spans 14 amino acids.

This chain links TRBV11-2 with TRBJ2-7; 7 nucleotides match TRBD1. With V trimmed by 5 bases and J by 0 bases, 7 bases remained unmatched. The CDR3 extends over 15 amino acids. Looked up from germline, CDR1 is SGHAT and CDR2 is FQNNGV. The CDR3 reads CASSEGQSSSYEQYF. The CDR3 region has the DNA TGTGCCAGCAGCGAGGGACAGTCGAGCTCCTACGAGCAGTACTTC.

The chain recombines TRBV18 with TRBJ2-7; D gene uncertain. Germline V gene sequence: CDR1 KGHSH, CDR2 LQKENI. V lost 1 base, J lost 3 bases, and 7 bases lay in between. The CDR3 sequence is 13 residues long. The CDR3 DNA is TGTGCCAGCTCACCACTCGCGAACTACGAGCAGTACTTC. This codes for CASSPLANYEQYF.

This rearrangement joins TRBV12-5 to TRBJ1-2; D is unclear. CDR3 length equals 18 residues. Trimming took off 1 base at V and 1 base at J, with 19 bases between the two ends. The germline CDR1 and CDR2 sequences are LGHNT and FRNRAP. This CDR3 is CASGLDSSPARFNYGYTF. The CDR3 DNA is TGTGCTAGTGGTTTGGATTCTAGTCCCGCCCGGTTTAACTATGGCTACACCTTC.

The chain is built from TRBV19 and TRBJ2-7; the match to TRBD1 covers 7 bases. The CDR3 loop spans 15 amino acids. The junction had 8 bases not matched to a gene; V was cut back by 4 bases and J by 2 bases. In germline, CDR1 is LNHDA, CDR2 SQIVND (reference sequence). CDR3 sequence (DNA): TGTGCCAGTAGTAAGGGACAGTCCTACACCTACGAGCAGTACTTC. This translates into CASSKGQSYTYEQYF.

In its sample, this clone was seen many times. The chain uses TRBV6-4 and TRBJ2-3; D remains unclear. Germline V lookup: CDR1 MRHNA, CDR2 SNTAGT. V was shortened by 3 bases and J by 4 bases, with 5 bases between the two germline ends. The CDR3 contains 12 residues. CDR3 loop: CASSEGSDTQYF. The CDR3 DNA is TGTGCCAGCAGTGAGGGTTCAGATACGCAGTATTTT.

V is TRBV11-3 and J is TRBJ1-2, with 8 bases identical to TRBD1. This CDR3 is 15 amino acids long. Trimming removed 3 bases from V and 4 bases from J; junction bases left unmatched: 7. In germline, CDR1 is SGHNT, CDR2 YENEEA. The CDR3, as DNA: TGTGCCAGCAGCTTGGGACAGGCGAACTTCTATGGCTACACCTTC. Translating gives CASSLGQANFYGYTF.

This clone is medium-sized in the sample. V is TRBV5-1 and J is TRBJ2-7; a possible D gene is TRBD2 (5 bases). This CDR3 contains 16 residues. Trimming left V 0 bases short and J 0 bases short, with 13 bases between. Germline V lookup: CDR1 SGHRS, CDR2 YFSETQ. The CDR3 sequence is CASSLGHRDSSYEQYF. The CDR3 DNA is TGCGCCAGCAGCTTGGGTCATCGGGATAGCTCCTACGAGCAGTACTTC.

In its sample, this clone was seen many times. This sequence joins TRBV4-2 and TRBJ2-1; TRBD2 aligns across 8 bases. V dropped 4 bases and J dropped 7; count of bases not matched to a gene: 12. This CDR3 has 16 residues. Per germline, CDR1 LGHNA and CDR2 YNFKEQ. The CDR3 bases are TGTGCCAGCAGCCGGGAGGGGCGGGGGGACATTAATGAGCAGTTCTTC. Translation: CASSREGRGDINEQFF.

The CDR3 loop is CASSDRGSYEQYF. CDR3 nucleotides: TGTGCCAGCAGTGACAGGGGGTCCTACGAGCAGTACTTC. The chain couples TRBV2 to TRBJ2-7; 7 bases align to TRBD1. CDR1 and CDR2 from the germline V gene are SNHLY and FYNNEI. The V gene end was trimmed by 3 bases and the J gene end by 1 base; junction bases not matched to a gene: 0. This CDR3 region has 13 residues.

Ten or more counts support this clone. The CDR3, as DNA: TGTGCCAGCAGCCCGAAAGCTTGGGGGGGGGGCACCGGGGAGCTGTTTTTT. Translating gives CASSPKAWGGGTGELFF. V and J are TRBV6-5 and TRBJ2-2, with 7 bases identical to TRBD2. This CDR3 has 17 residues. Germline CDR1 is MNHEY and CDR2 is SVGAGI. The trim removed 6 bases at V and 4 bases at J, leaving 14 bases unmatched.

The CDR3 nucleotides are TGTGCCAGCAGCCCGAAACAGGGGGCGGTGAACACTGAAGCTTTCTTT. Amino acid sequence: CASSPKQGAVNTEAFF. The gene calls are TRBV7-8 and TRBJ1-1; 9 bases map to TRBD1. Germline CDR1 SGHVS, CDR2 FQNEAQ. V lost 5 bases and J lost 0; bases outside the gene matches: 7. CDR3 size: 16 residues.

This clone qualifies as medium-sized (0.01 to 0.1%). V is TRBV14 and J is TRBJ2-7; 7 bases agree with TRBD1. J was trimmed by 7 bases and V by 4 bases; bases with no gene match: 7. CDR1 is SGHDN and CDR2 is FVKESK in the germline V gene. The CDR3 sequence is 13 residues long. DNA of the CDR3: TGTGCCAGCAGCCCATTGACAGGGTTTGAGCAGTACTTC. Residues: CASSPLTGFEQYF.

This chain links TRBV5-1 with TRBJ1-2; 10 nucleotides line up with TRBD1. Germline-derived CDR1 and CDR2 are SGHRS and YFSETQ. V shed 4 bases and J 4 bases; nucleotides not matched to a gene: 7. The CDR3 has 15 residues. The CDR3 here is CASSLDRGVGYGYTF. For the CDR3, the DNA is TGCGCCAGCAGCCTGGACAGGGGGGTGGGCTATGGCTACACCTTC.

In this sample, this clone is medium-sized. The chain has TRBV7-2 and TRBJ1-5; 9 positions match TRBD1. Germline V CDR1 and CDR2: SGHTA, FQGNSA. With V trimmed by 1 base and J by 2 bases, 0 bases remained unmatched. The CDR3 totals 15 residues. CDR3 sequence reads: CASSLGTGGNQPQHF. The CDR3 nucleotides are TGTGCCAGCAGCTTAGGGACAGGGGGCAATCAGCCCCAGCATTTT.

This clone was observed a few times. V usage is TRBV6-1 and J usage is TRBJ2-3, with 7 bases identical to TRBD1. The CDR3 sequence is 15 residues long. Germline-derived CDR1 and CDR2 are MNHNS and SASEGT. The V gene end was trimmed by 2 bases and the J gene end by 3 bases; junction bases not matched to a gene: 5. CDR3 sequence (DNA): TGTGCCAGCAGTGAATTAGGGGGCACGACAGATACGCAGTATTTT. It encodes CASSELGGTTDTQYF.

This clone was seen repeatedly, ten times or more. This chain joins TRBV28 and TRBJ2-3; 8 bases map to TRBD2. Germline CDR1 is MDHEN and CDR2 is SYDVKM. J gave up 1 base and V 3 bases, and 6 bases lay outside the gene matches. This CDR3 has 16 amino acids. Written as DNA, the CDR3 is TGTGCCAGCAGTTTTGCGAGCGGGGGCGGCACAGATACGCAGTATTTT. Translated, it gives CASSFASGGGTDTQYF.